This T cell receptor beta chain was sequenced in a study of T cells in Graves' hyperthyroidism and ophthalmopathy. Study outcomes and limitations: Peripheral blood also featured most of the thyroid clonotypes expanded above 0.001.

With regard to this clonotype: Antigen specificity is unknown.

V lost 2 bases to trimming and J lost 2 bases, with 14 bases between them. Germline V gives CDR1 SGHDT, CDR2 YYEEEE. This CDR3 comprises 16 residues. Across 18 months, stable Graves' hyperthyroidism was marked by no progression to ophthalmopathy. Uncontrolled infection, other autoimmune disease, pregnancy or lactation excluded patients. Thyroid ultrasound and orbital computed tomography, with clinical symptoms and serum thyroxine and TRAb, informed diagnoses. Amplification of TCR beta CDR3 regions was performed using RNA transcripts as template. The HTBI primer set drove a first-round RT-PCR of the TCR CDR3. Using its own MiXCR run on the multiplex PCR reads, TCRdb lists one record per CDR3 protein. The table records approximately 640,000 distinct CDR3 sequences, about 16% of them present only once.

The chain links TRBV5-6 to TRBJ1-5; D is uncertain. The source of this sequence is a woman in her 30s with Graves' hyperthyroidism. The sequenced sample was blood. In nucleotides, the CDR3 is TGTGCCAGCAGCTTTTCGGCTGCCGGGGGCAATCAGCCCCAGCATTTT. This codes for CASSFSAAGGNQPQHF.